These 4 T cell receptor beta chains were all obtained from the same sample, sequenced in a study of somatic mutations in cytotoxic T cells in rheumatoid arthritis. Assay: immunoSEQ multiplex PCR; the TCRdb copy retains only in-frame clones and omits some. The top ten clones hold approximately 4% of a sample with around 23,000 clones, roughly 80% of them seen once. The sequenced sample consisted of CD8+ T cells sorted from blood. Receptor source: an adult with rheumatoid arthritis.

This chain links TRBV6-5 with TRBJ2-5; 9 positions match TRBD2. This CDR3 is built from 15 residues. Losses at the gene ends were 0 bases for V and 9 bases for J; bases not matched to a gene: 8. Germline V gene lookup returns CDR1 MNHEY and CDR2 SVGAGI. The DNA for the CDR3 is TGTGCCAGCAGTTACTCTAGCGGGGGTAGTGGCGCCCAGTACTTC. It is translated as CASSYSSGGSGAQYF.

As DNA, the CDR3 is TGTGCCAGCGGGGGAGGCGATAAGGGGTTGAAGACCCAGTACTTC. Its protein product is CASGGGDKGLKTQYF. The genes are TRBV7-2 and TRBJ2-5, with a tentative D call TRBD2 (6 bases). The V gene lost 8 bases and the J gene lost 6 bases, with 22 bases spanning the gap. The CDR3 loop spans 15 amino acids. The germline V gene encodes CDR1 SGHTA and CDR2 FQGNSA.

The chain uses TRBV5-1 and TRBJ2-1; perhaps D is TRBD1 or TRBD2 (5 bases each). V gave up 4 bases and J gave up 8 bases, with 19 bases separating them. The germline CDR1 and CDR2 sequences are SGHRS and YFSETQ. The CDR3 is made up of 15 amino acids. CDR3 region: CASSAGTYTRHEQFF. The CDR3 DNA is TGCGCCAGCAGCGCCGGGACCTACACCCGGCATGAGCAGTTCTTC.

This chain joins TRBV4-1 and TRBJ1-2; D gene unclear. The CDR3 is 15 amino acids. V was shortened by 1 base and J by 2 bases, with 11 bases between the two germline ends. Per germline, CDR1 MGHRA and CDR2 YSYEKL. The CDR3 sequence is CASSQVSGSNYGYTF. CDR3 DNA: TGCGCCAGCAGCCAAGTTAGTGGCAGCAACTATGGCTACACCTTC.